The 27 T cell receptor beta chains listed next were all sequenced from one sample in a study of esophageal squamous cell carcinoma under preoperative chemotherapy. Time point of the sample: after preoperative PTX-NDP chemotherapy. TCRdb reanalysed the PCR reads using MiXCR and keeps one entry per CDR3 protein. The sample has approximately 10,000 distinct CDR3 sequences, approximately 49% seen once. The sample was gathered from a patient given preoperative chemotherapy. All receptors come from a human donor with esophageal squamous cell carcinoma. The donor label of this sample is uncertain.

This clonotype was observed many times. The chain joins TRBV4-1 to TRBJ1-1; D gene uncertain. Deletions cut 1 base from V and 0 bases from J, with 3 bases between. The germline V gene encodes CDR1 MGHRA and CDR2 YSYEKL. This CDR3 is built from 13 residues. The chain's CDR3 is CASSQGVNTEAFF. For the CDR3, the DNA is TGCGCCAGCAGCCAAGGGGTGAACACTGAAGCTTTCTTT.

This clonotype was observed a handful of times. J is TRBJ2-1 and V is TRBV11-2; TRBD1 agrees at 8 bases. The J call may be mistaken, given a closer DNA end match to TRBJ2-5. Germline loops: CDR1 SGHAT, CDR2 FQNNGV. The CDR3 runs 14 residues. The CDR3 DNA reads as TGTGCCAGCAGGTATACAGGGGGCCAAGAGACCCAGTACTTC. Encoded protein: CASRYTGGQETQYF.

By proportion, this clonotype is large. This chain links TRBV6-1 with TRBJ2-1; D not certain. Germline V lookup: CDR1 MNHNS, CDR2 SASEGT. This CDR3 spans 11 amino acids. Trimming removed 2 bases at V and 8 bases at J, with 4 bases between. The CDR3 bases are TGTGCCAGCAGTGAAAGGGATGAGCAGTTCTTC. It translates to CASSERDEQFF.

The genes are TRBV11-3 and TRBJ2-3; D is possibly TRBD1 (5 bases). The germline gives CDR1 SGHNT, CDR2 YENEEA. The germline V and J ends were trimmed by 1 base and 4 bases, with 9 bases remaining between them. This CDR3 has 14 amino acids. CDR3 sequence reads: CASSLGQPPDTQYF. DNA for the CDR3: TGTGCCAGCAGCTTAGGACAGCCCCCAGATACGCAGTATTTT.

This clonotype was picked up many times. This chain links TRBV5-4 with TRBJ2-3; weak D call: TRBD2 (5 bases). Between the trimmed V and J ends, which lost 4 bases and 1 base, there was a span of 16 bases. The CDR3 is 16 amino acids. Per the germline V gene, CDR1 is SGHNT and CDR2 is YYREEE (reference sequence). CDR3 residues: CASSISTGSGTDTQYF. The CDR3, as DNA: TGTGCCAGCAGCATATCGACGGGAAGTGGCACAGATACGCAGTATTTT.

The chain carries TRBV19 and TRBJ1-2; D may be TRBD1 (5 bases). CDR1 is LNHDA, CDR2 SQIVND, per germline (reference sequence). V lost 3 bases, J lost 8 bases, and 16 bases lay in between. This CDR3 contains 14 residues. The CDR3 here is CASSIPQGPGGYTF. CDR3 DNA sequence: TGTGCCAGTAGTATCCCCCAGGGCCCCGGGGGCTACACCTTC.

This clonotype has a count of ten or more. This chain uses TRBV4-1 with TRBJ1-4; D is uncertain. The CDR3 runs 14 residues. Deletions cut 6 bases from V and 2 bases from J, with 10 bases between. Germline V CDR1 and CDR2: MGHRA, YSYEKL. DNA for the CDR3: TGCGCCAGCAGTCCTAGTAGTACTAATGAAAAACTGTTTTTT. It encodes CASSPSSTNEKLFF.

This rearrangement joins TRBV11-3 to TRBJ2-3; 8 bases are shared with TRBD2. From germline, CDR1 is SGHNT and CDR2 YENEEA. The CDR3 is 16 residues long. Germline trimming cut 6 bases from V and 4 bases from J; bases unmatched to any gene: 12. CDR3 sequence reads: CASRGPGGGDADTQYF. For the CDR3, the DNA is TGTGCCAGCAGGGGCCCCGGGGGGGGGGACGCAGATACGCAGTATTTT.

The chain couples TRBV4-1 to TRBJ2-1; unclear D gene. V was trimmed by 1 base and J by 10 bases, leaving 17 bases between them. This CDR3 has 15 residues. Germline assignment: CDR1 MGHRA and CDR2 YSYEKL. CDR3 DNA sequence: TGCGCCAGCAGCCAAGTGGTGGCGGTGGAAAGGGAGCAGTTCTTC. This translates into CASSQVVAVEREQFF.

The chain employs TRBV7-2 and TRBJ2-1, with D perhaps TRBD1 (6 bases). The V gene's germline CDR1 is SGHTA and CDR2 FQGNSA. This CDR3 spans 16 amino acids. V gave up 6 bases and J gave up 13 bases, with 28 bases separating them. The CDR3 region is CASSSDRSLALNIQFF. Written as DNA, the CDR3 is TGTGCCAGCAGTTCGGACAGAAGCTTAGCGTTAAACATTCAGTTCTTC.

This clonotype showed up just a few times. V usage is TRBV6-5 and J usage is TRBJ2-3; no definite D call. Germline V CDR1 and CDR2: MNHEY, SVGAGI. Trimming pared 2 bases from V and 6 bases from J, leaving 9 bases between. The CDR3 runs to 13 residues. This chain's CDR3 is CASSYTQSDTQYF. CDR3 nucleotide sequence: TGTGCCAGCAGTTACACCCAATCTGATACGCAGTATTTT.

This clonotype was found a few times. As DNA, the CDR3 is TGTGCCAGCAGTCCTCTAGCGCCTAGCACAGATACGCAGTATTTT. It encodes CASSPLAPSTDTQYF. The rearrangement uses TRBV6-4 and TRBJ2-3; D is perhaps TRBD2 (6 bases). The V gene's germline CDR1 is MRHNA and CDR2 SNTAGT. CDR3 size: 15 residues. V was cut by 5 bases and J by 0 bases, with 12 bases left in between.

This chain uses TRBV7-6 with TRBJ2-3; D uncertain. Trimming pared 0 bases from V and 5 bases from J, leaving 18 bases between. Germline CDR1 is SGHVS and CDR2 is FNYEAQ. CDR3 length: 17 residues. The CDR3 DNA is TGTGCCAGCAGCTTAGCGGGCGCACACACACACGGAGATACGCAGTATTTT. Protein sequence: CASSLAGAHTHGDTQYF.

This sequence joins TRBV6-1 and TRBJ2-1, with D perhaps being TRBD1 or TRBD2 (5 bases each). The J call may be mistaken, given a closer DNA end match to TRBJ2-7. The CDR3 length is 16 residues. The germline V gene encodes CDR1 MNHNS and CDR2 SASEGT. CDR3 amino acids: CASRKAGTGKGNEQYF. DNA for the CDR3: TGTGCCAGCAGGAAAGCCGGGACGGGTAAGGGTAACGAGCAGTACTTC.

The CDR3 nucleotides read TGCGCCAGCAGCCAAGAGATCCAGGTTGTGAGCACAGGTGAGCAGTATTTT. This encodes CASSQEIQVVSTGEQYF. The V gene is TRBV4-1, the J gene TRBJ2-3, with D possibly TRBD1 on 5 matching bases. Per the germline V gene, CDR1 is MGHRA and CDR2 is YSYEKL. Trimming took off 0 bases at V and 11 bases at J, with 24 bases between the two ends. The CDR3 has 17 residues.

The genes are TRBV7-8 and TRBJ2-4, with D perhaps given as TRBD1 or TRBD2 (6 bases each). Germline V gene sequence: CDR1 SGHVS, CDR2 FQNEAQ. The CDR3 covers 14 residues. As DNA, the CDR3 is TGTGCGGGGCTCGGGGGCGGTAACGGAGAGATTCAGTACTTC. This gives the protein CAGLGGGNGEIQYF.

Many counts were recorded for this clonotype. The chain links TRBV19 to TRBJ2-7; 10 nucleotides agree with TRBD2. The CDR3 totals 15 residues. From germline, CDR1 is LNHDA and CDR2 SQIVND (reference sequence). V shed 3 bases, J shed 2 bases, and the junction held 4 bases outside the gene matches. The CDR3 region is CASSMGTSATYEQYF. In nucleotides, the CDR3 is TGTGCCAGTAGTATGGGGACTAGCGCGACCTACGAGCAGTACTTC.

A note on this clonotype: The CDR3 end shows no conserved phenylalanine or tryptophan, and so a read error is likely. Because the CDR3's place on the DNA is in doubt, the DNA is left out and the CDR3 is given as listed by TCRdb. The chain combines TRBV6-5 with TRBJ2-3; TRBD2, the D gene given by the table, was not confirmed from the DNA. The CDR3 is 17 residues long, ends included. Germline V gives CDR1 MNHEY, CDR2 SVGAGI. This chain's CDR3 is CASSYSPGLAGDMSSSS.

Only a few counts were recorded for this clonotype. The chain couples TRBV10-1 to TRBJ2-1; maybe TRBD1 (6 bases). Germline CDR1 is WNHNN and CDR2 is SYGVQD (reference sequence). Trimming took off 3 bases at V and 0 bases at J, with 9 bases between the two ends. The CDR3 is 15 amino acids. Here the CDR3 reads CASSDSDSSYNEQFF. In DNA, the CDR3 is TGCGCCAGCAGTGACTCGGACAGCTCCTACAATGAGCAGTTCTTC.

This clonotype was counted ten times or more. This chain connects TRBV11-3 to TRBJ2-7, with D possibly being TRBD2 (6 bases). The germline gives CDR1 SGHNT, CDR2 YENEEA. V dropped 4 bases and J dropped 5 bases, with 21 bases sitting between them. CDR3 length: 16 residues. CDR3 DNA sequence: TGTGCCAGCAGCTCTGCCTTTGGGGGGAAGCACAACGAGCAGTACTTC. Its protein product is CASSSAFGGKHNEQYF.

This clonotype was seen more than once but under ten times. The rearrangement links TRBV10-3 to TRBJ2-3; D not resolved. The germline gives CDR1 ENHRY, CDR2 SYGVKD. There are 14 residues in the CDR3. V was cut by 3 bases and J by 2 bases, with 9 bases left in between. The CDR3 region has the DNA TGTGCCATCAGTGACAGGCTATACACAGATACGCAGTATTTT. Encoded protein: CAISDRLYTDTQYF.

The V gene is TRBV6-1, the J gene TRBJ2-5; 7 nucleotides align to TRBD1. CDR1 is MNHNS and CDR2 is SASEGT in the germline V gene. V trimming: 6 bases; J trimming: 7 bases; junction bases outside the gene matches: 8. The CDR3 length is 13 residues. The CDR3 loop reads CASSTGAGGTQYF. Here the CDR3 DNA reads TGTGCCAGCAGCACAGGGGCTGGGGGGACCCAGTACTTC.

The sample holds a few counts of this clonotype. The rearrangement links TRBV5-8 to TRBJ2-7, with D tentatively TRBD1 (6 bases). This CDR3 region has 12 residues. Looked up from germline, CDR1 is SGHTS and CDR2 is YDEGEE. Trimming took off 0 bases at V and 11 bases at J, with 12 bases between the two ends. The DNA of the CDR3 is TGTGCCAGCAGCTTGGGGACAGCGATAGAGTACTTC. Its protein is CASSLGTAIEYF.

The gene calls are TRBV7-2 and TRBJ2-1; the D is unclear. Trimming took off 3 bases at V and 6 bases at J, with 12 bases between the two ends. Germline loops: CDR1 SGHTA, CDR2 FQGNSA. The CDR3 loop spans 14 amino acids. The DNA of the CDR3 is TGTGCCAGCAGCTTCACTTTTAGGCCCAATGAGCAGTTCTTC. Protein sequence: CASSFTFRPNEQFF.

The chain combines TRBV7-9 with TRBJ2-3, with a weak D call TRBD1 (6 bases). Germline CDR1 SEHNR, CDR2 FQNEAQ (reference sequence). The CDR3 is made up of 14 amino acids. The V end lost 6 bases, the J end lost 1 base, and 11 bases lay between the germline ends. CDR3 sequence (DNA): TGTGCCAGCAGATCAGACAGGCGCACAGATACGCAGTATTTT. Encoded protein: CASRSDRRTDTQYF.

J is TRBJ2-1 and V is TRBV6-1, with TRBD1 matching over 10 bases. The DNA end is a closer match to TRBJ2-7, so the J assignment may be wrong. Germline CDR1 reads MNHNS; CDR2 reads SASEGT. CDR3 length: 18 amino acids. The CDR3 nucleotides read TGTGCCAGCAGAGCACCCCCGGGACAGGGGAGCGCGGGGGGTGCGCAGTACTTC. Translated: CASRAPPGQGSAGGAQYF.

This clonotype has more than one count but fewer than ten. The chain combines TRBV10-2 with TRBJ2-7; D not certain. The germline V gene has CDR1 WSHSY and CDR2 SAAADI. CDR3 length: 11 residues. V lost 6 bases and J 4 bases, leaving 7 bases between the germline ends. CDR3 nucleotide sequence: TGCGCCAGCAGACAAGATTACGAGCAGTACTTC. This codes for CASRQDYEQYF.